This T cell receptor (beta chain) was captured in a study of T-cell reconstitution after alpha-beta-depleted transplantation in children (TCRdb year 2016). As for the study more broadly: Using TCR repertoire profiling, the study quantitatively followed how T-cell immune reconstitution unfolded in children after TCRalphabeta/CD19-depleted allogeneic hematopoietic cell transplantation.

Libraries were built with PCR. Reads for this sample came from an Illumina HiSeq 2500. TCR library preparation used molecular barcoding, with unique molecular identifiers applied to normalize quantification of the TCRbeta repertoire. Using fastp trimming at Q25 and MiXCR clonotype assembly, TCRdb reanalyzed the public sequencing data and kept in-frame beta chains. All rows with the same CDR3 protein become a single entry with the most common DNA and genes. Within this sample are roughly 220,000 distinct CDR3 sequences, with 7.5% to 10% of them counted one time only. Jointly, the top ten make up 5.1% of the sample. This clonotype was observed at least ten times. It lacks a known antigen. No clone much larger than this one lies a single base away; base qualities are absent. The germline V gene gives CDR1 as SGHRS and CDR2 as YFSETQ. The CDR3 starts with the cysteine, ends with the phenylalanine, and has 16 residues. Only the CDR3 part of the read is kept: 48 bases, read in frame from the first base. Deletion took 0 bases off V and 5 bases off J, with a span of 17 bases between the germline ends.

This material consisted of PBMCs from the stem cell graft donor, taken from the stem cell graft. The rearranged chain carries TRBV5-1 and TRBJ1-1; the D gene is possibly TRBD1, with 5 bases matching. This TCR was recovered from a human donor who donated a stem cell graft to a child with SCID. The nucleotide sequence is TGCGCCAGCAGCTTGGACACCCCAGGGAGAGGGACTGAAGCTTTCTTT. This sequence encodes CASSLDTPGRGTEAFF.